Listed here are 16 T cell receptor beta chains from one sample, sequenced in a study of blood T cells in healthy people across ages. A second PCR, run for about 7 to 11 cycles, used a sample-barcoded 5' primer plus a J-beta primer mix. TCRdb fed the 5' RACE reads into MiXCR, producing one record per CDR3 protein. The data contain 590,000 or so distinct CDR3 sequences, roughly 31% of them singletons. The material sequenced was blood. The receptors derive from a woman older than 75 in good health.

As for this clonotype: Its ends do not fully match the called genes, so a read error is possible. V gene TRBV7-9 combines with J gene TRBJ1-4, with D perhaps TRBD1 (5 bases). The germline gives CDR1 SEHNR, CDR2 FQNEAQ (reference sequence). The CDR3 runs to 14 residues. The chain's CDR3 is CASSLDGGGEKLFF. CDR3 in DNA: TGCGCCAGCAGCCTGGACGGGGGAGGGGAAAAACTGTTTTTT.

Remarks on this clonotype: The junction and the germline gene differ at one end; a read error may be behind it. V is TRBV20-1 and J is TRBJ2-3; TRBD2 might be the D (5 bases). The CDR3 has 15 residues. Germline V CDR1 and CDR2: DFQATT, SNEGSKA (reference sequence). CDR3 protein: CGAGDGSDLTDTQYF. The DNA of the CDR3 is TGTGGTGCTGGAGATGGGAGCGACCTAACAGATACGCAGTATTTT.

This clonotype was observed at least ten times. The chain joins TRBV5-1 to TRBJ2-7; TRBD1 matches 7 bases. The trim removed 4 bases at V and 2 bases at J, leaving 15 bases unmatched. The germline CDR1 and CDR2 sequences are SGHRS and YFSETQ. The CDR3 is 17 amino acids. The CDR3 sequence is CASSPDPRDSLTYEQYF. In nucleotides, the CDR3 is TGCGCCAGCAGCCCAGATCCCCGGGACAGCTTAACCTACGAGCAGTACTTC.

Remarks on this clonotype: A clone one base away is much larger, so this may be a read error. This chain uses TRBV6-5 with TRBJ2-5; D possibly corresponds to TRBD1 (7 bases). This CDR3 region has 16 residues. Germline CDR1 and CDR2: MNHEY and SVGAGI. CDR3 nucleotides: TGTGCCAGCAGACCCGGACAGGCCTGGGGGGCAGAGCCCCAGTACTTC. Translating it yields CASRPGQAWGAEPQYF.

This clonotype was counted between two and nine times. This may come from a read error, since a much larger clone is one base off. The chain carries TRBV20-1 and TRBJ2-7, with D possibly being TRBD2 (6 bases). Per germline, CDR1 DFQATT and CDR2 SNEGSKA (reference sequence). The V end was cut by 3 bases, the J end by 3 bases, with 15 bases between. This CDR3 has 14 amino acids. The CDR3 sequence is CSASRPMGGYEQYF. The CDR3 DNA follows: TGCAGTGCTAGCCGCCCGATGGGGGGCTACGAGCAGTACTTC.

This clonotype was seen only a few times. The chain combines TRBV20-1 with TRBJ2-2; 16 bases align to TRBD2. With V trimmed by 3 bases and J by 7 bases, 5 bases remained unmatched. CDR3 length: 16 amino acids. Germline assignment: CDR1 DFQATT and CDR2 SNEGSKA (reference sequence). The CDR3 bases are TGCAGTGCTAGGGGACTAGCGGGGGGGCGTGTCGGGGAGCTGTTTTTT. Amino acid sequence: CSARGLAGGRVGELFF.

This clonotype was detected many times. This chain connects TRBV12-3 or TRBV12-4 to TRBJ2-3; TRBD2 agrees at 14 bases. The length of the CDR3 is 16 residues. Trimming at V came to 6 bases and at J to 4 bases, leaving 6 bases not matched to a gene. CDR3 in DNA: TGTGCCAGCAGCCCGAGGGGACTAGCGGGGGCAGATACGCAGTATTTT. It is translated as CASSPRGLAGADTQYF.

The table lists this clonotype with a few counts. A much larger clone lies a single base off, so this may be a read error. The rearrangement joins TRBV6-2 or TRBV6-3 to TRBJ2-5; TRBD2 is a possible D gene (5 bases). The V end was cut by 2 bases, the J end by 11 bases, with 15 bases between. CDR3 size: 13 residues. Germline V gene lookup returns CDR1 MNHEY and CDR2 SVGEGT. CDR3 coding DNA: TGTGCCAGCAGTTACCAGCGGCTGAGTGAGCAGTACTTC. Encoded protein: CASSYQRLSEQYF.

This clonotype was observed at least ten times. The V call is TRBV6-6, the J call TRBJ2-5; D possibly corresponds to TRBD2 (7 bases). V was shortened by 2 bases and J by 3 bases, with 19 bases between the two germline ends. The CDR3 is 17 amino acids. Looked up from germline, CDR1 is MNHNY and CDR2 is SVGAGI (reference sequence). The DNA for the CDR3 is TGTGCCAGCAGTTACCCGGTGGGGGGGGCGGGGGAAGAGACCCAGTACTTC. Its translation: CASSYPVGGAGEETQYF.

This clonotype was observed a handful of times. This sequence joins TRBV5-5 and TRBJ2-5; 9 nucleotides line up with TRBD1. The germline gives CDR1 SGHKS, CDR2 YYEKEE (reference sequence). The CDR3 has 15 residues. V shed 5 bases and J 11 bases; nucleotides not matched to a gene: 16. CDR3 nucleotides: TGTGCCAGCAGTCCTCCGGGACAGGGCTCAAGAGAGCAGTACTTC. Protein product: CASSPPGQGSREQYF.

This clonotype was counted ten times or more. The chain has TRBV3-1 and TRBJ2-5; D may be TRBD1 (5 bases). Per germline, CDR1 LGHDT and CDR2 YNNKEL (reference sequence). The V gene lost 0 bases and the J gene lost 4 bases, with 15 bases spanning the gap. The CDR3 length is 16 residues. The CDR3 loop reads CASSQDQILGRETQYF. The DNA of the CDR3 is TGTGCCAGCAGCCAAGATCAGATCCTGGGGCGAGAGACCCAGTACTTC.

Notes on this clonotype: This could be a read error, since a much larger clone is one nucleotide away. DNA for the CDR3: TGCAGTGCCGACGACCAGCCTAGCACAGATGCGCAGTATTTT. Translating it yields CSADDQPSTDAQYF. The V call is TRBV20-1, the J call TRBJ2-3, with D possibly being TRBD2 (5 bases). This CDR3 is built from 14 residues. CDR1 is DFQATT and CDR2 is SNEGSKA in the germline V gene (reference sequence).

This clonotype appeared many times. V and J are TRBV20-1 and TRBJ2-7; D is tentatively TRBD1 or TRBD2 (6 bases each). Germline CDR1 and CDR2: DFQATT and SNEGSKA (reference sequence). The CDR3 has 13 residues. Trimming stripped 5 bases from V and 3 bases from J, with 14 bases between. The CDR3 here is CSALYREDYEQYF. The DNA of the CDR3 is TGCAGTGCTCTATACAGGGAGGACTACGAGCAGTACTTC.

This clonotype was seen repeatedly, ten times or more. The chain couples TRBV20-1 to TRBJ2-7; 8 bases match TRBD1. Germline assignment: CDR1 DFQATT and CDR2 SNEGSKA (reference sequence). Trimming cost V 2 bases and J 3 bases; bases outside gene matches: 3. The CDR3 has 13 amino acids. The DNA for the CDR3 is TGCAGTGCTAGACCCGGGACAGGCTACGAGCAGTACTTC. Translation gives CSARPGTGYEQYF.

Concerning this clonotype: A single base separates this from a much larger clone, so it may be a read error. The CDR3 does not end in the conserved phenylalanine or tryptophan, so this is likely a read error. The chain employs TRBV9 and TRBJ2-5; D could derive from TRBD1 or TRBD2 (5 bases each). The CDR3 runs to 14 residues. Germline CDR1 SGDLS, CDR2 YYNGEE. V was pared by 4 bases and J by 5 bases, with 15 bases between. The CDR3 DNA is TGTGCCAGCAGCCCAACGAGGGGATACGAGACCCAGTACTGC. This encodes CASSPTRGYETQYC.

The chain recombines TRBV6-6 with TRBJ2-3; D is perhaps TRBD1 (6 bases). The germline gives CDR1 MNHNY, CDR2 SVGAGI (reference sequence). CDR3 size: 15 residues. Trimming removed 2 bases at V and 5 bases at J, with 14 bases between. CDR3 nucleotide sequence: TGTGCCAGCAGTTACACAGCAGGGGCCATAGATACGCAGTATTTT. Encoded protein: CASSYTAGAIDTQYF.